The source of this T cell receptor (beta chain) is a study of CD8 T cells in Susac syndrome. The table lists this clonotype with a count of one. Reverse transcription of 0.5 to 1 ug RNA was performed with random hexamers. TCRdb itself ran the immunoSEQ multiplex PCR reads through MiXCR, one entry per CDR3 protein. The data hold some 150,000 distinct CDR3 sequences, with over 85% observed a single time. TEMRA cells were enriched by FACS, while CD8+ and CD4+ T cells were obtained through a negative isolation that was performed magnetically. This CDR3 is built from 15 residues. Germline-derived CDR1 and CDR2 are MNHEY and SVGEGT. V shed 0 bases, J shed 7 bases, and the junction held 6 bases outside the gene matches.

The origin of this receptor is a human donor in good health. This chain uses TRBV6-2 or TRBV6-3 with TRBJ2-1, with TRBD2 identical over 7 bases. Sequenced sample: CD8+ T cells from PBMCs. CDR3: CASSYSASGINEQFF. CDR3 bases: TGTGCCAGCAGTTACTCGGCCAGCGGGATAAATGAGCAGTTCTTC.